This TCR beta chain stems from a study of T cell responses to AZD1222 COVID-19 vaccine. About this clone itself: The antigen is undetermined.

Libraries were prepared by immunoSEQ multiplex PCR; TCRdb keeps only in-frame clonotypes and omits some of them. This repertoire shows approximately 140,000 clones, roughly 93% found once; its top ten account for roughly 9.9%. Study-wide points: The peak T cell response came first, and repertoires were sampled only after it.

The V gene's germline CDR1 is MNHNS and CDR2 SASEGT. The CDR3 has 15 amino acids. Trimming took 2 bases from V and 2 from J, leaving 12 bases between them. The clonotype originates from an adult who received the AZD1222 COVID-19 vaccine. The material was peripheral blood, obtained 28 days after the second AZD1222 dose. This chain connects TRBV6-1 to TRBJ1-2, with D unclear. CDR3 amino acids: CASSEQRIYNYGYTF. The CDR3 coding sequence is TGTGCCAGCAGTGAACAAAGAATATACAACTATGGCTACACCTTC.